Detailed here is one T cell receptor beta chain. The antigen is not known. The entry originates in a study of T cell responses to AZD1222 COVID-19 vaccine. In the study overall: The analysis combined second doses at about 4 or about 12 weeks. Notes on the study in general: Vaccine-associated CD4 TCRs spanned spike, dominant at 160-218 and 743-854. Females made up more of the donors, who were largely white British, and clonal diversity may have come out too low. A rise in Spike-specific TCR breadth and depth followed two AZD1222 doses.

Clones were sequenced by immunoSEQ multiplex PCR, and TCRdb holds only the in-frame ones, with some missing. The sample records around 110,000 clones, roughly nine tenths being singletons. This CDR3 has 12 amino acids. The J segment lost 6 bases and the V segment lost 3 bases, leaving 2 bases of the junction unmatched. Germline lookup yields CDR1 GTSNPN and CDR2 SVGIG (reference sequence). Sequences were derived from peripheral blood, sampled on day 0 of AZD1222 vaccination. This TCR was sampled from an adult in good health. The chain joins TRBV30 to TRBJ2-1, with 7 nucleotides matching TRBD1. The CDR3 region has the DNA TGTGCCTGGAGGACAGGGCGCAATGAGCAGTTCTTC. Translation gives CAWRTGRNEQFF.